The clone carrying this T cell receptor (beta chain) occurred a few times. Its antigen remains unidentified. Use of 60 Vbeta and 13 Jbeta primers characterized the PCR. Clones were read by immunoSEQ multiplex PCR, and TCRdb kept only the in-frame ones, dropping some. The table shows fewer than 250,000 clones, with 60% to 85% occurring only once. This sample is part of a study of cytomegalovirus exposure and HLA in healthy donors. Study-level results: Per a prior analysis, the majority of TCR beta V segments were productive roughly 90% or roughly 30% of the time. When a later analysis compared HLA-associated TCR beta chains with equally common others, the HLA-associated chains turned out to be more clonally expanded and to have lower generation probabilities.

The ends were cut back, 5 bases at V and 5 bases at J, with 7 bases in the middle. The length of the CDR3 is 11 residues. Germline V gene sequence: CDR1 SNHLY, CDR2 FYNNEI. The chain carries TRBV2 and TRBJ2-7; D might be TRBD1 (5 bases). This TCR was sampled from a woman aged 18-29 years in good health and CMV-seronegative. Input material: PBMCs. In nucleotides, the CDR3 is TGTGCCAGCAGTCAGGGCCACGAGCAGTACTTC. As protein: CASSQGHEQYF.